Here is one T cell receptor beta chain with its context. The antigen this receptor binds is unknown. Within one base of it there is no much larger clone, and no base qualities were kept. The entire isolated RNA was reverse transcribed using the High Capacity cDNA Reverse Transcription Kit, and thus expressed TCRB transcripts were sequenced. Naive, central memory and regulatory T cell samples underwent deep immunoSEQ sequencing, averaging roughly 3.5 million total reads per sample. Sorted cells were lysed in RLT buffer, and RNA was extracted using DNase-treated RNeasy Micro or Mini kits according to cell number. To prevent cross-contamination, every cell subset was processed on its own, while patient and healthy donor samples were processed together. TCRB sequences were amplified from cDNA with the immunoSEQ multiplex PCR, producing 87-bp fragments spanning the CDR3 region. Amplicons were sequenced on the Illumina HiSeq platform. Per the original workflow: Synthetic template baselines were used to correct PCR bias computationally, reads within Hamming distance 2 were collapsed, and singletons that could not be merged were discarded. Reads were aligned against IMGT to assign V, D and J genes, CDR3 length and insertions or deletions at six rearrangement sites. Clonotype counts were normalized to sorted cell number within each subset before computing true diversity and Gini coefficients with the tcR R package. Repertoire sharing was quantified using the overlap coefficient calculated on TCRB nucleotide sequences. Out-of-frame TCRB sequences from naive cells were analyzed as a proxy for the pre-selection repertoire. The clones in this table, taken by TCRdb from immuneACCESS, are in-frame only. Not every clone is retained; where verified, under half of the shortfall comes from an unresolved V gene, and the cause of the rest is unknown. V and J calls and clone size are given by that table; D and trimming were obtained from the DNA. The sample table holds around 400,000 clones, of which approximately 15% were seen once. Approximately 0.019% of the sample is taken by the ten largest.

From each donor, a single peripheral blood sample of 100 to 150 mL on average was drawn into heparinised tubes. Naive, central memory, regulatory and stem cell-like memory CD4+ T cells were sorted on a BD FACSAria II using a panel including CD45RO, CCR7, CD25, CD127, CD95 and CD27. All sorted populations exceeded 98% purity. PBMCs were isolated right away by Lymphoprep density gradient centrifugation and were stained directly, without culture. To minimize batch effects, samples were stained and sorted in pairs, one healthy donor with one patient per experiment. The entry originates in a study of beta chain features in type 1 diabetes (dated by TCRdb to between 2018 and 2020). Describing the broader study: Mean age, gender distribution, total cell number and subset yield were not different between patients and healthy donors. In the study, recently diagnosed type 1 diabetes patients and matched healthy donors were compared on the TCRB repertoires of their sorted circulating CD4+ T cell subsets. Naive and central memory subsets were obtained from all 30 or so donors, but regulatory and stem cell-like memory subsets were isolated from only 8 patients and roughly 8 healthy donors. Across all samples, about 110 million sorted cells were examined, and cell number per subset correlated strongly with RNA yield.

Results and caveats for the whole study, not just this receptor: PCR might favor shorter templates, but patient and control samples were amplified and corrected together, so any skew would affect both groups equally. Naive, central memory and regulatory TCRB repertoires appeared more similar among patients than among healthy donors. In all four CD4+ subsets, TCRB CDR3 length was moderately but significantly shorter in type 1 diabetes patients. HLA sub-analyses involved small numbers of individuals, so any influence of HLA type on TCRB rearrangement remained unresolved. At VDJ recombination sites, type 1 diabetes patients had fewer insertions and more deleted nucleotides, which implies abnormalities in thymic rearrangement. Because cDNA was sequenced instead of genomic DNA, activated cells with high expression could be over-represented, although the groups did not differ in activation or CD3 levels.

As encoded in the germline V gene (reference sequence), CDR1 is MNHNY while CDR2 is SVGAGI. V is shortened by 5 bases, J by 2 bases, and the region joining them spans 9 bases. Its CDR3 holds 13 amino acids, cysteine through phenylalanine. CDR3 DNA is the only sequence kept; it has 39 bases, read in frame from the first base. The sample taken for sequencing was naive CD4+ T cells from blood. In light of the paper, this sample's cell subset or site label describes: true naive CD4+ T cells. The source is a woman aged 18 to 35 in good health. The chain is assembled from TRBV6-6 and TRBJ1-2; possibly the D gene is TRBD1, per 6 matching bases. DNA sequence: TGTGCCAGCAGTCAACAGGGAAACTATGGCTACACCTTC. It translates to CASSQQGNYGYTF.